This entry features one TCR beta chain sequence. The V end was cut by 3 bases, the J end by 7 bases, with 10 bases between. The CDR3 extends over 13 amino acids. Germline CDR1 is MDHEN and CDR2 is SYDVKM. It was through 5'RACE template switching that TCR cDNA was made, with a universal primer site and UMIs added. TCRdb independently ran MiXCR on the 5' RACE reads; one entry per CDR3 protein. Of fewer than 100,000 distinct CDR3 sequences listed, 8.9% are singletons. The data are from a study of T cells after yellow fever vaccination. Study outcomes and limitations: A weaker but faster secondary response was observed, peaking on day 5 versus 15.

The sequencing here drew on CD8+ T cells not binding an NS4B(214-222) dextramer, sorted from PBMCs, taken roughly 15 days after the first yellow fever vaccination. This sequence was found in a man between 18 and 29 years old who received the YFV17D yellow fever vaccine. V and J are TRBV28 and TRBJ1-5; D unclear. The CDR3: CASSFPFGQPQHF. The CDR3 DNA reads TGTGCCAGCAGTTTTCCATTTGGCCAGCCCCAGCATTTT.